This paragraph reports one T cell receptor beta chain. Its cognate antigen has yet to be identified. Within one base of it there is no much larger clone, and no base qualities were kept. These data belong to a study of naive and memory T cell subsets (dated by TCRdb to the late 2010s). Some background on the complete study: Sorted naive and memory T cell subsets from peripheral blood were analyzed in the study using a UMI-based, open-source pipeline for TCR alpha and beta sequencing. IgG serology results and the functional CMV T cell responses were in complete agreement. RNA was DNase-treated and reverse transcribed with TCR constant-region primers, mostly using SuperScript III. Results the study describes overall, beyond this receptor: RNA-based TCR counts may be influenced by expression changes linked to T cell activation and differentiation. The repertoire findings for the naive and memory subsets could not be validated against a ground truth, as none was available. TCR abundance followed a power law whose exponent differed between naive and memory subsets but was consistent across the three individuals. After error correction, only a single occurrence was seen for over 95% of naive TCR sequences, so much steeper abundance distributions were produced than in memory subsets. Naive repertoires, especially CD8, contained a few larger clonotypes, possibly memory cells re-expressing CD45RA. Single alpha or beta chain sequences, rather than paired alpha/beta receptors, were used to define clonotypes. In both CD4 and CD8 cells, going from naive through CM, EM and EMRA, the Gini index went up while Shannon and inverse Simpson diversity went down.

From the second PCR step onward, the TCR alpha chain libraries and the TCR beta chain libraries were amplified separately. CMV status of each donor was established by measuring IFNgamma production from CD4+ T cells after fresh PBMCs were stimulated overnight with CMV viral lysate. Using Miltenyi beads, CD4 T cells were first positively selected, and CD8 T cells were then positively selected from the CD4-negative fraction. Cells stained for CD3, CD4, CD8, CD45RA, CD27 and a live/dead dye were sorted on a BD Aria II into four subsets by CD45RA and CD27. Blood was obtained from three healthy volunteers, and the blood from each volunteer was fractionated into CD4 and CD8 T cells and subsequently into four differentiation subsets. Around 130 ml of peripheral blood was drawn per donor, and PBMC were isolated by Ficoll-Paque PLUS density-gradient centrifugation. After sorting, cells were lysed in RLT buffer, RNA was extracted using a Qiagen RNeasy kit, and the extracted RNA was stored at -80 degrees C.

Including cysteine and phenylalanine, the CDR3 has 13 amino acids. The entry retains the CDR3 DNA only, 39 bases that are in frame from base 1. CDR1 SQVTM and CDR2 ANQGSEA are derived from the germline V gene. Relative to germline, V is 4 bases shorter and J is 4 bases shorter, with 10 bases between their ends. Library preparation was by UMI-ligation and nested PCR. An equimolar mix of two oligonucleotides covering both TRBC1 and TRBC2 was used as the beta constant-region primer. T4 RNA ligase 1 ligated a single-stranded oligonucleotide carrying the SP2 primer and a 12-nucleotide UMI to the cDNA 3' end. The ligated cDNA went through four rounds of PCR with nested alpha and beta constant-region primers together with the SP2 primer. Incubation of the ligation reaction lasted about 20-25 hours at 16 degrees C. PCR2 was typically run as a SYBR Green qPCR and stopped at a predetermined threshold to prevent over-amplification. Every purification after the first one was done using Agencourt AMPure XP magnetic beads. Libraries were quantified by Qubit and checked on a TapeStation, with a main peak expected near 650 bp. Sequencing of the pooled libraries was done on an Illumina MiSeq using v2 2x251 paired-end kits, which typically yielded roughly 1-2.1 million reads per sample. Each sample was pooled at 3 to 4 nM, and about 5-8% PhiX was included to help cluster recognition. From the authors' description of their analysis: V and J genes were assigned to Demultiplexor-processed FASTQ reads by Decombinator through tag matching, with a single base-pair mismatch being allowed. By using UMIs, Collapsinator corrected both sequencing errors and the frequency errors caused by PCR heterogeneity. CDR3Translator translated TCRs and extracted CDR3s from the conserved cysteine to the FGXG phenylalanine, flagging non-productive sequences. Repertoires were subsampled to equal numbers of UMI-defined TCRs before Gini, Shannon entropy and inverse Simpson indices were calculated. Clonotype abundance distributions were fitted to a power law by maximum likelihood within the linear range. When run on a single naive CD8 sample, MIGEC and the pipeline yielded similar UMI counts, similar unique TCR numbers and similar clonal distributions. One analysis removed from the naive repertoire any naive TCRs that were also present in any memory subset from the same donor. Repertoires were searched for approximately 7,000 CMV-associated CDR3 sequences compiled from VDJdb and a published dataset. TCRdb reprocessing: public reads trimmed at Q25 with fastp, clones called with MiXCR, in-frame beta chains kept. Identical CDR3 proteins give one entry, which carries the most common genes and DNA. These V and J calls rely on TCRdb rather than the paper's analysis. The sample table contains under 150,000 distinct CDR3 sequences; only one count was recorded for over 15% of them. Together, the top ten hold about 0.14% of the sample.

The TCR originated in a human donor in good health. The rearrangement combines TRBV29-1 with TRBJ2-2, with an unclear D gene assignment. The source material was naive CD4+ T cells from blood. The intended sense of this specimen's cell subset or site label: naive T cells, CD45RA high CD27+. The DNA sequence is given as TGCAGCGTTGCGGCGGTGCCCACCGGGGAGCTGTTTTTT. This sequence encodes CSVAAVPTGELFF.